Listed here are 25 T cell receptor beta chains from one sample, sequenced in a study of T cells in localized non-small cell lung cancer. TCRdb's table, derived via immunoSEQ multiplex PCR, lists solely in-frame clones and lacks some. The sample includes around 41,000 clones, roughly 90% of them seen just once. The sequences come from peripheral blood, collected before any cancer treatment. These receptors came from a female donor older than 55 with stage I squamous cell lung carcinoma.

The chain recombines TRBV5-1 with TRBJ2-7; 8 nucleotides line up with TRBD1. The CDR3 runs 13 residues. Trimming cost V 0 bases and J 6 bases; bases outside gene matches: 2. Germline CDR1 reads SGHRS; CDR2 reads YFSETQ. The CDR3: CASSLGGQAEQYF. The CDR3, as DNA: TGCGCCAGCAGCTTGGGGGGACAGGCCGAGCAGTACTTC. Full variable domain (rest looked up from reference TRBV5-1 and TRBJ2-7): KAGVTQTPRYLIKTRGQQVTLSCSPISGHRSVSWYQQTPGQGLQFLFEYFSETQRNKGNFPGRFSGRQFSNSRSEMNVSTLELGDSALYLCASSLGGQAEQYFGPGTRLTVT.

This clone was counted only a few times. The gene calls are TRBV7-8 and TRBJ1-5; unclear D gene. This CDR3 has 13 residues. V dropped 5 bases and J dropped 4 bases, with 9 bases sitting between them. Germline values: CDR1 SGHVS, CDR2 FQNEAQ. CDR3 region: CASSPQLNQPQHF. CDR3 DNA: TGTGCCAGCAGCCCCCAGCTGAATCAGCCCCAGCATTTT.

The CDR3 loop reads CASNLDRAISGGELFF. The CDR3 nucleotides are TGTGCCAGCAATCTGGACAGGGCAATTAGTGGCGGGGAGCTGTTTTTT. The J gene is TRBJ2-2, the V gene TRBV6-6, with 8 nucleotides matching TRBD1. The ends lost 7 bases at V and 7 bases at J; junction bases unmatched: 14. CDR3 length equals 16 residues. Germline lookup yields CDR1 MNHNY and CDR2 SVGAGI (reference sequence).

J is TRBJ2-1 and V is TRBV29-1; 10 positions agree with TRBD2. V shed 8 bases, J shed 1 base, and the junction held 8 bases outside the gene matches. The germline V gene has CDR1 SQVTM and CDR2 ANQGSEA. The CDR3 totals 15 residues. In DNA form, the CDR3 reads TGCAGCACTACACTAGCGGGATGGTCCTACAATGAGCAGTTCTTC. It specifies CSTTLAGWSYNEQFF.

The chain carries TRBV29-1 and TRBJ2-1, with D perhaps TRBD1 (5 bases). This CDR3 comprises 16 residues. Trimming stripped 0 bases from V and 8 bases from J, with 20 bases between. Per the germline V gene, CDR1 is SQVTM and CDR2 is ANQGSEA. DNA of the CDR3: TGCAGCGTTGAAGACCGTAGGGCGGTCCAAGGGGATGAGCAGTTCTTC. It codes for CSVEDRRAVQGDEQFF.

This chain connects TRBV9 to TRBJ1-5, with 7 positions matching TRBD1. J was trimmed by 5 bases and V by 0 bases; bases with no gene match: 5. The CDR3 spans 15 residues. Germline-derived CDR1 and CDR2 are SGDLS and YYNGEE. This chain's CDR3 is CASSVGLGGYQPQHF. CDR3 bases: TGTGCCAGCAGCGTAGGTCTAGGGGGCTATCAGCCCCAGCATTTT. Full variable domain (outside the CDR3, taken from reference TRBV9 and TRBJ1-5): DSGVTQTPKHLITATGQRVTLRCSPRSGDLSVYWYQQSLDQGLQFLIQYYNGEERAKGNILERFSAQQFPDLHSELNLSSLELGDSALYFCASSVGLGGYQPQHFGDGTRLSIL.

The chain uses TRBV18 and TRBJ2-4, with D perhaps matching TRBD2 (6 bases). This CDR3 spans 15 amino acids. Trimming took off 8 bases at V and 2 bases at J, with 16 bases between the two ends. Germline values: CDR1 KGHSH, CDR2 LQKENI. CDR3 sequence: CASQLYRDSKNIQYF. As DNA, the CDR3 is TGTGCCAGCCAACTTTACCGGGACTCCAAAAACATTCAGTACTTC.

The chain has TRBV7-6 and TRBJ2-4; D might be TRBD1 (6 bases). The V gene lost 7 bases and the J gene lost 6 bases, with 16 bases spanning the gap. This CDR3 comprises 14 residues. Germline assignment: CDR1 SGHVS and CDR2 FNYEAQ. The CDR3 DNA is TGTGCCAGCACGCAATCACTACAGGGAAACATTCAGTACTTC. It encodes CASTQSLQGNIQYF.

J is TRBJ2-6 and V is TRBV7-9; D gene ambiguous. Trimming took 5 bases from V and 0 from J, leaving 8 bases between them. In germline, CDR1 is SEHNR, CDR2 FQNEAQ (reference sequence). This CDR3 has 15 amino acids. The CDR3 DNA is TGTGCCAGCAGCGCAGCATTCTCTGGGGCCAACGTCCTGACTTTC. Protein product: CASSAAFSGANVLTF. Using reference TRBV7-9 and TRBJ2-6 for the parts outside the CDR3, the full variable domain is DTGVSQNPRHKITKRGQNVTFRCDPISEHNRLYWYRQTLGQGPEFLTYFQNEAQLEKSRLLSDRFSAERPKGSFSTLEIQRTEQGDSAMYLCASSAAFSGANVLTFGAGSRLTVL.

V is TRBV7-3 and J is TRBJ2-3, with a weak D call TRBD1 (6 bases). This CDR3 region has 15 residues. Per germline, CDR1 SGHTA and CDR2 FQGTGA. Trimming took 6 bases from V and 0 from J, leaving 13 bases between them. The DNA of the CDR3 is TGTGCCAGCAGAAAAGGGGGTGCCAGCACAGATACGCAGTATTTT. Amino acid sequence: CASRKGGASTDTQYF.

This chain links TRBV5-4 with TRBJ2-2; 13 bases align to TRBD2. CDR3 size: 15 residues. After removal of 4 bases from V and 7 bases from J, the junction contained 4 bases not matched to a gene. Germline lookup yields CDR1 SGHNT and CDR2 YYREEE (reference sequence). CDR3 DNA: TGTGCCAGCAGCAGCAGACTAGCGGGAGGCGGGGAGCTGTTTTTT. Its protein is CASSSRLAGGGELFF.

There are a few counts of this clone. This chain connects TRBV2 to TRBJ2-5; D may correspond to TRBD1 or TRBD2 (5 bases each). This CDR3 has 19 amino acids. V was cut by 6 bases and J by 3 bases, with 29 bases left in between. CDR1 SNHLY and CDR2 FYNNEI come from the germline V gene. DNA for the CDR3: TGTGCCAGCAGGTCTACGGGGCGTACCCCCGCGGCCCGGAAAGAGACCCAGTACTTC. Translation gives CASRSTGRTPAARKETQYF.

This chain joins TRBV11-2 and TRBJ2-7, with D perhaps matching TRBD2 (5 bases). This CDR3 has 15 amino acids. Germline V lookup: CDR1 SGHAT, CDR2 FQNNGV. Deletions cut 4 bases from V and 0 bases from J, with 13 bases between. DNA for the CDR3: TGTGCCAGCAGCTCCCAATATGGGAGCTCCTACGAGCAGTACTTC. As protein: CASSSQYGSSYEQYF.

This rearrangement joins TRBV11-2 to TRBJ1-3, with unresolved D. Trimming cost V 5 bases and J 2 bases, with 16 bases left between them. Germline V gives CDR1 SGHAT, CDR2 FQNNGV. The CDR3 spans 16 residues. The CDR3 DNA sequence: TGTGCCAGCAGCCCCTCCTCGAGGCGAACTGGAAACACCATATATTTT. Encoded protein: CASSPSSRRTGNTIYF.

This chain joins TRBV7-6 and TRBJ2-2; TRBD2 is a possible D gene (6 bases). The CDR3 is 15 residues long. Germline V gene data show CDR1 as SGHVS and CDR2 as FNYEAQ. The V and J ends lost 6 bases and 2 bases respectively, with 13 bases between them. CDR3 sequence reads: CASRPTGLNTGELFF. As DNA, the CDR3 is TGTGCCAGCAGGCCGACGGGACTCAACACCGGGGAGCTGTTTTTT.

The chain links TRBV4-2 to TRBJ2-7; 9 nucleotides align to TRBD1. V shed 5 bases and J 2 bases; nucleotides not matched to a gene: 4. The CDR3 runs 14 residues. The germline CDR1 and CDR2 sequences are LGHNA and YNFKEQ. The CDR3 DNA reads as TGTGCCAGCAGCTCGGACAGGGGTGCCTACGAGCAGTACTTC. Protein sequence: CASSSDRGAYEQYF.

This clone was picked up a small number of times. The chain combines TRBV6-1 with TRBJ1-2, with a weak D call TRBD1 (5 bases). The CDR3 is 16 amino acids. CDR1 is MNHNS, CDR2 SASEGT, per germline. The V and J ends lost 3 bases and 2 bases respectively, with 16 bases between them. The CDR3 loop is CASSEKTGVSNYGYTF. DNA for the CDR3: TGTGCCAGCAGTGAGAAAACAGGCGTCTCAAACTATGGCTACACCTTC.

The rearrangement uses TRBV20-1 and TRBJ2-5; D may be TRBD2 (6 bases). The CDR3 loop spans 11 amino acids. CDR1 DFQATT and CDR2 SNEGSKA come from the germline V gene (reference sequence). V was clipped by 8 bases and J by 7 bases, with 14 bases between them. The CDR3 DNA reads as TGCAGTTGCTCACCAGCGGGGACCCAGTACTTC. Protein sequence: CSCSPAGTQYF.

The CDR3 DNA follows: TGTGCCTGGAGGAGGGACAGCATGAACACTGAAGCTTTCTTT. This codes for CAWRRDSMNTEAFF. The rearrangement links TRBV30 to TRBJ1-1; 7 bases line up with TRBD1. V gave up 3 bases and J gave up 0 bases; unmatched junction bases: 4. The CDR3 consists of 14 residues. From germline, CDR1 is GTSNPN and CDR2 SVGIG (reference sequence).

This clone was seen once. The V call is TRBV7-2, the J call TRBJ2-5, with D tentatively TRBD2 (6 bases). Germline loops: CDR1 SGHTA, CDR2 FQGNSA. The CDR3 has 15 amino acids. Trimming left V 0 bases short and J 1 base short, with 9 bases between. The CDR3 DNA follows: TGTGCCAGCAGCTTAGCGGCGGGGCCCCAAGAGACCCAGTACTTC. Translated: CASSLAAGPQETQYF.

The chain is built from TRBV19 and TRBJ2-1, with 15 bases aligning to TRBD2. This CDR3 spans 18 amino acids. From germline, CDR1 is LNHDA and CDR2 SQIVND (reference sequence). Trimming removed 4 bases from V and 4 bases from J; junction bases left unmatched: 8. The CDR3 DNA sequence: TGTGCCAGTAGTAACCCGGGACTAGCGGGAGGACTTTACAATGAGCAGTTCTTC. It codes for CASSNPGLAGGLYNEQFF.

V is TRBV9 and J is TRBJ2-1; D assignment may be TRBD1 or TRBD2 (5 bases each). CDR3 length equals 13 residues. The germline gives CDR1 SGDLS, CDR2 YYNGEE. V lost 0 bases, J lost 8 bases, and 9 bases lay in between. The CDR3 DNA sequence: TGTGCCAGCAGCGTAGGAGGGGTCGATGAGCAGTTCTTC. Amino acid sequence: CASSVGGVDEQFF.

The J gene is TRBJ2-3, the V gene TRBV4-1; D gene unclear. Germline V lookup: CDR1 MGHRA, CDR2 YSYEKL. V gave up 3 bases and J gave up 8 bases, with 6 bases separating them. The CDR3 spans 11 residues. This chain's CDR3 is CASSQLSTQYF. CDR3 nucleotide sequence: TGCGCCAGCAGCCAGTTAAGTACGCAGTATTTT.

The chain recombines TRBV4-2 with TRBJ2-7; 10 positions agree with TRBD1. The CDR3 has 15 residues. V lost 1 base, J lost 3 bases, and 3 bases stayed unmatched. Germline CDR1 and CDR2: LGHNA and YNFKEQ. The CDR3, as DNA: TGTGCCAGCAGCCAAGCCGGGACAGGGGTCTACGAGCAGTACTTC. It codes for CASSQAGTGVYEQYF.

This chain joins TRBV15 and TRBJ2-1; D is possibly TRBD1 (6 bases). Trimming took 8 bases from V and 0 from J, leaving 14 bases between them. Germline-derived CDR1 and CDR2 are LNHNV and YYDKDF (reference sequence). The CDR3 loop spans 15 amino acids. The CDR3 here is CATLRGGSSYNEQFF. Written as DNA, the CDR3 is TGTGCCACCCTTCGTGGGGGCAGCTCCTACAATGAGCAGTTCTTC.